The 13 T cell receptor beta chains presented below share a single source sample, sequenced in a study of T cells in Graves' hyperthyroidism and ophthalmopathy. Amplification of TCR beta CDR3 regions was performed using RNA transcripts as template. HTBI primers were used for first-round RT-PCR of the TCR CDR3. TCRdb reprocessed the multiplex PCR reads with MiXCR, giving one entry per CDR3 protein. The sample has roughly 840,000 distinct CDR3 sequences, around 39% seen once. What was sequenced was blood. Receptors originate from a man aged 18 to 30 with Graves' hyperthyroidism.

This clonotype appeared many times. The CDR3 coding sequence is TGCAGCGTTGCCAGGGGCGATCAGCCCCAGCATTTT. Translation gives CSVARGDQPQHF. The chain is built from TRBV29-1 and TRBJ1-5, with D tentatively TRBD1 (6 bases). The CDR3 length is 12 residues. Trimming cost V 4 bases and J 5 bases, with 9 bases left between them. CDR1 SQVTM and CDR2 ANQGSEA come from the germline V gene.

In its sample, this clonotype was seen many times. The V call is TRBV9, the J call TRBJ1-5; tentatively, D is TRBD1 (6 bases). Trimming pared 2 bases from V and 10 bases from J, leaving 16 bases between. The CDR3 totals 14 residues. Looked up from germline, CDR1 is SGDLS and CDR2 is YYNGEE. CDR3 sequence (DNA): TGTGCCAGCAGCGTGGCAGGGGCCGGTGGTCCCCAGCATTTT. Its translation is CASSVAGAGGPQHF. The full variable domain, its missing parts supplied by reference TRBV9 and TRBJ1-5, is DSGVTQTPKHLITATGQRVTLRCSPRSGDLSVYWYQQSLDQGLQFLIQYYNGEERAKGNILERFSAQQFPDLHSELNLSSLELGDSALYFCASSVAGAGGPQHFGDGTRLSIL.

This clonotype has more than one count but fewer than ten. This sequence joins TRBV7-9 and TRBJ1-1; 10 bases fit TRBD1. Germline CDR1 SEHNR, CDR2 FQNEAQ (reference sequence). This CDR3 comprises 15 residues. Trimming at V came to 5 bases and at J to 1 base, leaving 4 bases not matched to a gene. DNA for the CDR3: TGTGCCAGCAGCCACCGGGACAGGGGGAACACTGAAGCTTTCTTT. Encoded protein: CASSHRDRGNTEAFF.

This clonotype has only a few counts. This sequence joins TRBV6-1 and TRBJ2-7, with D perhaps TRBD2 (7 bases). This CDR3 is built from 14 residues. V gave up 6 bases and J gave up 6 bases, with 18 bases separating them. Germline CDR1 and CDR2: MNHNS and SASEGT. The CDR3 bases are TGTGCCAGCAGCCTCAGTCGGGGGGCTAGCGAGCAGTACTTC. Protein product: CASSLSRGASEQYF.

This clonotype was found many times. CDR3 sequence (DNA): TGTGCCAGCAGCGTCAGTCAAGGGGAAATCACCTTC. Translating gives CASSVSQGEITF. The chain employs TRBV9 and TRBJ1-2; tentative D call: TRBD1 (5 bases). V lost 2 bases and J 13 bases, leaving 15 bases between the germline ends. CDR3 size: 12 residues. Germline V lookup: CDR1 SGDLS, CDR2 YYNGEE.

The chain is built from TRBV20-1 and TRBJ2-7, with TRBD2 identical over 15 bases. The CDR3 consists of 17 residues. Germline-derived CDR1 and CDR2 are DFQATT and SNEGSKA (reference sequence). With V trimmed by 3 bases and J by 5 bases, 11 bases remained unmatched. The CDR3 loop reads CSASDGGLAGGPHEQYF. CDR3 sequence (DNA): TGCAGTGCTAGTGATGGGGGACTAGCGGGAGGTCCCCACGAGCAGTACTTC.

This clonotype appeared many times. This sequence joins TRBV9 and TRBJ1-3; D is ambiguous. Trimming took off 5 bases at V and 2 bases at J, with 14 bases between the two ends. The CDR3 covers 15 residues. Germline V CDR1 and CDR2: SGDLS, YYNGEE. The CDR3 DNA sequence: TGTGCCAGCAGGGCAGACCTCGGTGCTGGAAACACCATATATTTT. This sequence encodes CASRADLGAGNTIYF.

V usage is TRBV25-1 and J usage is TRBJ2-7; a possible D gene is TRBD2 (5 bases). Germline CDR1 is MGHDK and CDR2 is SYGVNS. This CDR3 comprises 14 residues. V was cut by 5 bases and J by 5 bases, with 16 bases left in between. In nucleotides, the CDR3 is TGTGCCAGCAGTCCCCTTATCGGGATCGACGAGCAGTACTTC. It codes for CASSPLIGIDEQYF.

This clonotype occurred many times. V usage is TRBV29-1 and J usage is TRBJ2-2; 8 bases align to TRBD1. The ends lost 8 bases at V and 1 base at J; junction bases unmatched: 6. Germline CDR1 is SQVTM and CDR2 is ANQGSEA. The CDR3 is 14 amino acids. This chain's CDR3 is CSTRTGRNTGELFF. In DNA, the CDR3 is TGCAGCACCCGGACAGGGAGGAACACCGGGGAGCTGTTTTTT.

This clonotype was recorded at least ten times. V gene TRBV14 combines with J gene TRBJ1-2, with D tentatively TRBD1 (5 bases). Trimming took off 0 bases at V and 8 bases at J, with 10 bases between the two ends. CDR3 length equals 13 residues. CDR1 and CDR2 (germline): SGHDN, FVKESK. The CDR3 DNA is TGTGCCAGCAGCCAAGAAGCGGGGGTCGGCTACACCTTC. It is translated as CASSQEAGVGYTF. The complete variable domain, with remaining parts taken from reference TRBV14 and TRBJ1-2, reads EAGVTQFPSHSVIEKGQTVTLRCDPISGHDNLYWYRRVMGKEIKFLLHFVKESKQDESGMPNNRFLAERTGGTYSTLKVQPAELEDSGVYFCASSQEAGVGYTFGSGTRLTVV.

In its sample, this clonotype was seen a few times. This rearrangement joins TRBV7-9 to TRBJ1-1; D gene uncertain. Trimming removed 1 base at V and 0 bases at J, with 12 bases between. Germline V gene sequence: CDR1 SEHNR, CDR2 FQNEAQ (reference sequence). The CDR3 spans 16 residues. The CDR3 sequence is CASSLVLGALNTEAFF. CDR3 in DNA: TGTGCCAGCAGCTTAGTATTGGGCGCGTTGAACACTGAAGCTTTCTTT.

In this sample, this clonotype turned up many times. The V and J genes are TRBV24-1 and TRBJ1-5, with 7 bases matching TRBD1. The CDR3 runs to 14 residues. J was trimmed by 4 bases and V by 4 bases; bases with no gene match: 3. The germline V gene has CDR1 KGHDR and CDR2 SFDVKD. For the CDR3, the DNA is TGTGCCACCAGTGAATCAGGGGGTAATCAGCCCCAGCATTTT. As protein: CATSESGGNQPQHF.

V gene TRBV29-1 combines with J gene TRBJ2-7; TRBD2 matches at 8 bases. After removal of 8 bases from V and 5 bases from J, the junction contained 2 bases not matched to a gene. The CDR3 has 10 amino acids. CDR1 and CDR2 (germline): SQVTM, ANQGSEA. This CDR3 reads CSLAGNEQYF. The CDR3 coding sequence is TGCAGCTTAGCGGGGAACGAGCAGTACTTC.